The 19 T cell receptor beta chains reported below all come from one sample, sequenced in a study of OX40 agonist ivuxolimab in advanced cancers. Method: immunoSEQ multiplex PCR; TCRdb's copy keeps in-frame clones and lacks some. Of about 54,000 clones listed, 85% to 95% are singletons. The starting material was CD4+ or CD8+ T cells sorted from blood, obtained in a trial of the OX40 agonist ivuxolimab. The receptors were sampled from an adult with an advanced solid tumor such as melanoma, head and neck, liver or kidney cancer.

J is TRBJ2-2 and V is TRBV4-3, with 10 bases aligning to TRBD1. V trimming: 0 bases; J trimming: 7 bases; junction bases outside the gene matches: 11. Germline V gene sequence: CDR1 LGHNA, CDR2 YSLEER. The CDR3 covers 18 residues. CDR3 residues: CASSQDPWTGGKSGELFF. The DNA of the CDR3 is TGCGCCAGCAGCCAAGATCCGTGGACAGGGGGTAAAAGCGGGGAGCTGTTTTTT.

V usage is TRBV19 and J usage is TRBJ2-2; D ambiguous. Per germline, CDR1 LNHDA and CDR2 SQIVND (reference sequence). V dropped 7 bases and J dropped 5 bases, with 14 bases sitting between them. This CDR3 spans 14 amino acids. As DNA, the CDR3 is TGTGCCAGTACCCCAGGAAGGTGGACCGGGGAGCTGTTTTTT. Encoded protein: CASTPGRWTGELFF.

The gene calls are TRBV5-4 and TRBJ2-3; the D is unclear. CDR1 SGHNT and CDR2 YYREEE come from the germline V gene (reference sequence). CDR3 length: 11 residues. V was clipped by 7 bases and J by 3 bases, with 6 bases between them. The CDR3 DNA sequence: TGTGCCAGCGGTTGGACAGATACGCAGTATTTT. The encoded protein is CASGWTDTQYF.

The chain joins TRBV4-3 to TRBJ2-7; 13 bases map to TRBD2. Germline trimming cut 0 bases from V and 2 bases from J; bases unmatched to any gene: 10. Looked up from germline, CDR1 is LGHNA and CDR2 is YSLEER. This CDR3 is 19 amino acids long. In nucleotides, the CDR3 is TGCGCCAGCAGCCAAGATGATGGACTAGCGGGAGTTCCGGCCTACGAGCAGTACTTC. Encoded protein: CASSQDDGLAGVPAYEQYF.

This clone was observed a single time. This sequence joins TRBV7-9 and TRBJ2-2, with D perhaps assigned TRBD1 or TRBD2 (5 bases each). The CDR3 covers 16 residues. Germline CDR1 and CDR2: SEHNR and FQNEAQ (reference sequence). Trimming took 5 bases from V and 0 from J, leaving 13 bases between them. CDR3 nucleotides: TGTGCCAGCAGCGAAGCCGGGACGGCGAACACCGGGGAGCTGTTTTTT. This gives the protein CASSEAGTANTGELFF.

J is TRBJ2-7 and V is TRBV27; no clear D. Trimming shortened V by 9 bases and J by 4 bases, and 13 bases separated the two germline ends. Germline V gene sequence: CDR1 MNHEY, CDR2 SMNVEV (reference sequence). The CDR3 runs 12 residues. The chain's CDR3 is CASGVGPYEQYF. CDR3 sequence (DNA): TGTGCCAGTGGAGTGGGTCCGTACGAGCAGTACTTC.

The gene calls are TRBV2 and TRBJ2-7, with D perhaps assigned TRBD1 or TRBD2 (5 bases each). Germline V CDR1 and CDR2: SNHLY, FYNNEI. This CDR3 spans 15 amino acids. Trimming pared 4 bases from V and 2 bases from J, leaving 15 bases between. CDR3 DNA sequence: TGTGCCAGCAGTGTGGGACGGCCCCCAACCTACGAGCAGTACTTC. This encodes CASSVGRPPTYEQYF.

This clone was seen a handful of times. The J gene is TRBJ2-2, the V gene TRBV12-5; maybe TRBD2 (6 bases). Trimming cost V 1 base and J 6 bases, with 15 bases left between them. The CDR3 contains 16 residues. Germline CDR1 and CDR2: LGHNT and FRNRAP. The CDR3 sequence is CASGLGPGRSAGELFF. In DNA, the CDR3 is TGTGCTAGTGGTTTGGGTCCAGGGAGGTCCGCCGGGGAGCTGTTTTTT.

Worth noting for this clone: One junction end disagrees with the germline gene, perhaps due to a read error. V is TRBV5-1 and J is TRBJ1-4; no clear D. This CDR3 is built from 14 residues. The germline gives CDR1 SGHRS, CDR2 YFSETQ. The CDR3 loop is CASSFPGPKEKLFF. The CDR3 region has the DNA TGCGCCAGCAGCTTCCCGGGTCCTAAAGAAAAACTGTTTTTT.

The chain carries TRBV6-5 and TRBJ1-1; unclear D gene. Between the trimmed V and J ends, which lost 0 bases and 11 bases, there was a span of 13 bases. CDR3 length: 13 residues. Germline CDR1 is MNHEY and CDR2 is SVGAGI. The CDR3 loop is CASSYSKATDAFF. For the CDR3, the DNA is TGTGCCAGCAGTTACTCGAAGGCCACGGACGCTTTCTTT.

The rearrangement uses TRBV29-1 and TRBJ2-2; 12 bases map to TRBD2. CDR1 and CDR2 (germline): SQVTM, ANQGSEA. V lost 3 bases, J lost 7 bases, and 3 bases stayed unmatched. The CDR3 sequence is 14 residues long. The CDR3 DNA reads TGCAGCGTTGATACGGGACTAGCGGGCGGGGAGCTGTTTTTT. This gives the protein CSVDTGLAGGELFF.

The J gene is TRBJ2-2, the V gene TRBV4-3; D ambiguous. V was clipped by 1 base and J by 5 bases, with 5 bases between them. Per the germline V gene, CDR1 is LGHNA and CDR2 is YSLEER. This CDR3 comprises 13 residues. The CDR3 DNA reads as TGCGCCAGCAGCCAAGTGAGAACCGGGGAGCTGTTTTTT. Translation gives CASSQVRTGELFF.

The CDR3 here is CASSLSGRYYEQYF. In nucleotides, the CDR3 is TGTGCCAGCAGCCTTAGCGGGAGGTACTACGAGCAGTACTTC. The rearrangement joins TRBV27 to TRBJ2-7, with 10 positions matching TRBD2. The CDR3 spans 14 residues. Germline V gene data show CDR1 as MNHEY and CDR2 as SMNVEV (reference sequence). V gave up 6 bases and J gave up 3 bases; unmatched junction bases: 5.

This chain connects TRBV10-3 to TRBJ1-2, with 7 nucleotides matching TRBD1. With V trimmed by 3 bases and J by 7 bases, 5 bases remained unmatched. This CDR3 is built from 13 residues. Germline CDR1 and CDR2: ENHRY and SYGVKD. The chain's CDR3 is CAISEGGILGYTF. The DNA of the CDR3 is TGTGCCATCAGTGAAGGGGGCATACTTGGCTACACCTTC.

V is TRBV4-3 and J is TRBJ1-5; D not certain. CDR1 is LGHNA and CDR2 is YSLEER in the germline V gene. Trimming stripped 4 bases from V and 4 bases from J, with 14 bases between. The CDR3 has 15 residues. The CDR3 bases are TGCGCCAGCAGCCCCACGGTGGCGGAAAATCAGCCCCAGCATTTT. Its translation: CASSPTVAENQPQHF.

The gene calls are TRBV29-1 and TRBJ2-7, with D possibly being TRBD1 (5 bases). The CDR3 contains 12 residues. V was clipped by 3 bases and J by 6 bases, with 12 bases between them. In germline, CDR1 is SQVTM, CDR2 ANQGSEA. The CDR3 sequence: CSVEGRAGEQYF. CDR3 nucleotide sequence: TGCAGCGTTGAGGGCAGGGCAGGCGAGCAGTACTTC.

The chain links TRBV9 to TRBJ2-7; a possible D gene is TRBD1 (7 bases). The CDR3 is made up of 14 amino acids. The V and J ends lost 3 bases and 7 bases respectively, with 17 bases between them. The germline V gene has CDR1 SGDLS and CDR2 YYNGEE. The CDR3 DNA sequence: TGTGCCAGCAGCGCCCAGGGGGGTTTGGGGGAGCAGTACTTC. Translated: CASSAQGGLGEQYF. Filled out from reference TRBV9 and TRBJ2-7, the complete variable domain reads DSGVTQTPKHLITATGQRVTLRCSPRSGDLSVYWYQQSLDQGLQFLIQYYNGEERAKGNILERFSAQQFPDLHSELNLSSLELGDSALYFCASSAQGGLGEQYFGPGTRLTVT.

This chain connects TRBV27 to TRBJ2-7, with TRBD2 as a possible D gene (6 bases). CDR3 size: 14 residues. Germline V CDR1 and CDR2: MNHEY, SMNVEV (reference sequence). V lost 4 bases, J lost 3 bases, and 13 bases lay in between. The CDR3 loop is CASSSSGTYYEQYF. The CDR3 bases are TGTGCCAGCAGTTCGTCCGGGACTTACTACGAGCAGTACTTC.

This clone showed up just a few times. V gene TRBV7-2 combines with J gene TRBJ2-1, with D possibly being TRBD2 (6 bases). Trimming removed 5 bases at V and 2 bases at J, with 13 bases between. The CDR3 is made up of 15 amino acids. Germline CDR1 and CDR2: SGHTA and FQGNSA. CDR3 residues: CASSPGTLTYNEQFF. CDR3 nucleotides: TGTGCCAGCAGCCCCGGGACTTTAACCTACAATGAGCAGTTCTTC.